These T cell receptor beta chains were read from a single sample in a study of cytomegalovirus exposure and HLA in healthy donors. Generated by immunoSEQ multiplex PCR, the TCRdb table keeps only in-frame clones and is missing some. There are roughly 160,000 clones in the sample; roughly nine tenths occur only once, and 0.75% to 0.95% lies in the top ten. Sequenced input: PBMCs. These receptors all come from a woman aged 25 to 39 in good health and CMV-seronegative. Each CDR3 is given with its conserved first and last residue. D genes are given only for firm matches. The size entry is marked missing in some rows and otherwise reads once, few, many or a size class.

CDR3aa: CARRTGGLNGYTF
CDR3nt: TGTGCCAGACGGACAGGGGGATTGAATGGCTACACCTTC
v_gene: TRBV2
d_gene: TRBD1
j_gene: TRBJ1-2
abundance: -

CDR3aa: CASSVVRGLAGDDNEQFF
CDR3nt: TGTGCCAGCAGCGTAGTTCGGGGACTAGCGGGAGACGACAATGAGCAGTTCTTC
v_gene: TRBV9
d_gene: TRBD2
j_gene: TRBJ2-1
abundance: -

CDR3aa: CASSETVEAFF
CDR3nt: TGTGCCAGCAGTGAAACGGTTGAAGCTTTCTTT
v_gene: TRBV6-1
d_gene: -
j_gene: TRBJ1-1
abundance: -

CDR3aa: CASSLADREFDEQFF
CDR3nt: TGTGCCAGCAGCTTAGCTGACAGGGAATTCGATGAGCAGTTCTTC
v_gene: TRBV7-9
d_gene: TRBD1
j_gene: TRBJ2-1
abundance: few

CDR3aa: CASSPGTTNTGELFF
CDR3nt: TGTGCCAGCAGCCCCGGGACTACGAACACCGGGGAGCTGTTTTTT
v_gene: TRBV13
d_gene: TRBD2
j_gene: TRBJ2-2
abundance: -

CDR3aa: CAISEFGGSGYTF
CDR3nt: TGTGCCATCAGTGAATTCGGAGGTAGTGGCTACACCTTC
v_gene: TRBV10-3
d_gene: -
j_gene: TRBJ1-2
abundance: -

CDR3aa: CATNPRGSRTDTQYF
CDR3nt: TGTGCAACCAACCCCAGGGGGTCCCGCACAGATACGCAGTATTTT
v_gene: TRBV7-9
d_gene: TRBD1
j_gene: TRBJ2-3
abundance: once

CDR3aa: CSARDRVLNEQYF
CDR3nt: TGCAGCGCAAGAGACAGGGTTCTGAACGAGCAGTACTTC
v_gene: TRBV29-1
d_gene: TRBD1
j_gene: TRBJ2-7
abundance: -

CDR3aa: CAWSPRLPKETQYF
CDR3nt: TGTGCCTGGAGTCCGCGCTTGCCGAAAGAGACCCAGTACTTC
v_gene: TRBV30
d_gene: -
j_gene: TRBJ2-5
abundance: -

CDR3aa: CASSPGETQYF
CDR3nt: TGTGCCAGCTCACCCGGGGAGACCCAGTACTTC
v_gene: TRBV18
d_gene: -
j_gene: TRBJ2-5
abundance: -

CDR3aa: CASSLYGSGLGSSYEQYF
CDR3nt: TGCGCCAGCAGCTTGTATGGTAGCGGGCTCGGAAGCTCCTACGAGCAGTACTTC
v_gene: TRBV5-1
d_gene: TRBD2
j_gene: TRBJ2-7
abundance: -

CDR3aa: CASSLSTGEYYEQYF
CDR3nt: TGTGCCAGCAGCTTATCAACAGGGGAATACTACGAGCAGTACTTC
v_gene: TRBV7-6
d_gene: TRBD1
j_gene: TRBJ2-7
abundance: -

CDR3aa: CASSLGTGDSYEQYF
CDR3nt: TGTGCCAGCAGCTTAGGGACAGGGGATTCCTACGAGCAGTACTTC
v_gene: TRBV7-6
d_gene: TRBD1
j_gene: TRBJ2-7
abundance: -

CDR3aa: CASSGTGSYEQYF
CDR3nt: TGTGCCAGTAGTGGCACGGGATCCTACGAGCAGTACTTC
v_gene: TRBV19
d_gene: -
j_gene: TRBJ2-7
abundance: -

CDR3aa: CASRQTGSTEAFF
CDR3nt: TGTGCCAGCAGACAAACAGGATCCACTGAAGCTTTCTTT
v_gene: TRBV7-3
d_gene: -
j_gene: TRBJ1-1
abundance: -

CDR3aa: CASSLQPGQTTQYF
CDR3nt: TGCGCCAGCAGCCTACAACCGGGACAGACGACCCAGTACTTC
v_gene: TRBV5-1
d_gene: TRBD1
j_gene: TRBJ2-5
abundance: -

CDR3aa: CASSPDRERANYGYTF
CDR3nt: TGTGCCAGCAGCCCGGACAGGGAACGAGCTAACTATGGCTACACCTTC
v_gene: TRBV7-9
d_gene: TRBD1
j_gene: TRBJ1-2
abundance: -

CDR3aa: CASSVDRNANTEAFF
CDR3nt: TGTGCCAGTAGTGTCGACAGGAATGCGAACACTGAAGCTTTCTTT
v_gene: TRBV19
d_gene: -
j_gene: TRBJ1-1
abundance: -

CDR3aa: CASSYYPDRGIQYF
CDR3nt: TGTGCCAGCAGTTACTACCCGGACAGGGGCATTCAGTACTTC
v_gene: TRBV6-6
d_gene: TRBD1
j_gene: TRBJ2-4
abundance: few

CDR3aa: CASSLDGASYGYTF
CDR3nt: TGTGCCAGCAGCTTAGATGGGGCCAGTTATGGCTACACCTTC
v_gene: TRBV7-2
d_gene: -
j_gene: TRBJ1-2
abundance: -

CDR3aa: CASSFQNTEAFF
CDR3nt: TGTGCCAGTAGTTTCCAGAACACTGAAGCTTTCTTT
v_gene: TRBV19
d_gene: -
j_gene: TRBJ1-1
abundance: -

CDR3aa: CSLRERVTGELFF
CDR3nt: TGCAGCCTTCGGGAGCGGGTCACCGGGGAGCTGTTTTTT
v_gene: TRBV29-1
d_gene: -
j_gene: TRBJ2-2
abundance: -

CDR3aa: CAVSSGSSETQYF
CDR3nt: TGTGCCGTATCTAGCGGGAGTTCAGAGACCCAGTACTTC
v_gene: TRBV10-3
d_gene: TRBD2
j_gene: TRBJ2-5
abundance: -

CDR3aa: CASSYGGNTDTQYF
CDR3nt: TGTGCCAGCAGTTATGGAGGGAACACAGATACGCAGTATTTT
v_gene: TRBV6-5
d_gene: -
j_gene: TRBJ2-3
abundance: -

CDR3aa: CASSLRGQGNSYEQYF
CDR3nt: TGCGCCAGCAGCTTGAGGGGGCAGGGAAATTCCTACGAGCAGTACTTC
v_gene: TRBV5-1
d_gene: TRBD1
j_gene: TRBJ2-7
abundance: once